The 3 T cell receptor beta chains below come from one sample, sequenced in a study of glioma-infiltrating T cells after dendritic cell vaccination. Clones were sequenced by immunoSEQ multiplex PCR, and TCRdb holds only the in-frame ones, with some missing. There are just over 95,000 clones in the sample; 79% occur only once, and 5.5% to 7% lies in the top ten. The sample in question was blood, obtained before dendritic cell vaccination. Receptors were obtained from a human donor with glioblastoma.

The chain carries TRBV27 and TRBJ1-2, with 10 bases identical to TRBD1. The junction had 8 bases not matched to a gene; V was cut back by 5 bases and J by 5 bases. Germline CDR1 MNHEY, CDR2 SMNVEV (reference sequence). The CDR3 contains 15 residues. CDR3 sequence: CASSAWTGGDYGYTF. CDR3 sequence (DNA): TGTGCCAGCAGTGCCTGGACAGGGGGTGATTATGGCTACACCTTC.

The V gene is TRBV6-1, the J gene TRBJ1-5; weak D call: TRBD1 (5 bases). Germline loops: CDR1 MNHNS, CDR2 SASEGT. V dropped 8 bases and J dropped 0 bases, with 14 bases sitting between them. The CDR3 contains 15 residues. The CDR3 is CASGRALDSNQPQHF. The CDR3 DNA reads TGTGCCAGCGGCAGGGCCCTCGATAGCAATCAGCCCCAGCATTTT.

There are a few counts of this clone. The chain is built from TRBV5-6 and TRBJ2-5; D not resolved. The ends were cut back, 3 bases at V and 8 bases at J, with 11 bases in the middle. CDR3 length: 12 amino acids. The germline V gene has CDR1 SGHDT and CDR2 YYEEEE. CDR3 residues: CASSWAKRTQYF. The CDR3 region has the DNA TGTGCCAGCAGCTGGGCCAAGAGAACCCAGTACTTC. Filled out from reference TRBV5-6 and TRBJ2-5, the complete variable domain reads DAGVTQSPTHLIKTRGQQVTLRCSPKSGHDTVSWYQQALGQGPQFIFQYYEEEERQRGNFPDRFSGHQFPNYSSELNVNALLLGDSALYLCASSWAKRTQYFGPGTRLLVL.